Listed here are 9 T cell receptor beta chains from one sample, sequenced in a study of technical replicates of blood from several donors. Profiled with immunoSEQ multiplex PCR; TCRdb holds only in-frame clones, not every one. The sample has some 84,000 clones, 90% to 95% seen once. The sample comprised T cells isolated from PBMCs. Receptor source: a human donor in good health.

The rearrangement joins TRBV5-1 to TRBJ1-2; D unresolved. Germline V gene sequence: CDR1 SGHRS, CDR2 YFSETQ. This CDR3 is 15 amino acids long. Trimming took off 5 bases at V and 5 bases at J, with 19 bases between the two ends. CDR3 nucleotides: TGCGCCAGCAGAATCCCTCAACAGAGAGCTTATGGCTACACCTTC. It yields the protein CASRIPQQRAYGYTF.

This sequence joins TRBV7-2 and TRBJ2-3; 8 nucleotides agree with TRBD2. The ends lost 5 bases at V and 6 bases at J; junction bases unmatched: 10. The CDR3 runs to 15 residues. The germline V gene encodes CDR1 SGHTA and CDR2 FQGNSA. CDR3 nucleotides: TGTGCCAGCAGCGCACATAGCGGGAATAGGGATACGCAGTATTTT. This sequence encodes CASSAHSGNRDTQYF.

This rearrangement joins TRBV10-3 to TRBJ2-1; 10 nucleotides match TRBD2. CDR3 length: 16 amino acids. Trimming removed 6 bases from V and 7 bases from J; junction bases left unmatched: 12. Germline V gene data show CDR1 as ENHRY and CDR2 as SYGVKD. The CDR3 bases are TGTGCCATCAGGGGGACTAGCGATCCTTCGTGGAATGAGCAGTTCTTC. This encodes CAIRGTSDPSWNEQFF.

The CDR3 here is CASTPRTGGSYGYTF. CDR3 in DNA: TGTGCCAGTACTCCTCGGACAGGGGGGAGCTATGGCTACACCTTC. The rearrangement links TRBV19 to TRBJ1-2, with 10 bases lining up with TRBD1. This CDR3 contains 15 residues. The V segment lost 7 bases and the J segment 4 bases; nucleotides outside the gene matches: 9. CDR1 and CDR2 (germline): LNHDA, SQIVND (reference sequence).

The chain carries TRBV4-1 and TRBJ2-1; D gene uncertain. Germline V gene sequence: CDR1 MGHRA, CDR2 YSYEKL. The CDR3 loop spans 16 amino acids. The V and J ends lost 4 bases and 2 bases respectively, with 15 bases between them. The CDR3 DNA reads TGCGCCAGCAGCCCTTTGGTAGAGAGGACCTACAATGAGCAGTTCTTC. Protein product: CASSPLVERTYNEQFF.

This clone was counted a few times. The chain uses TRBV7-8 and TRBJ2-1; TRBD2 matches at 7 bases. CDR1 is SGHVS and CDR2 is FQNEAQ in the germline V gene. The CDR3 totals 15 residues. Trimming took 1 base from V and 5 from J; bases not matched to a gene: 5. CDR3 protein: CASSLGASGNNEQFF. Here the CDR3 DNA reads TGTGCCAGCAGCTTAGGGGCTAGCGGAAACAATGAGCAGTTCTTC.

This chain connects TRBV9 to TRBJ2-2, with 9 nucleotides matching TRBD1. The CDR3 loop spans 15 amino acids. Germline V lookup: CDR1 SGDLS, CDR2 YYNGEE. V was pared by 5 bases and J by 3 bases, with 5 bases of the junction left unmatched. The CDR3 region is CASRPGQGYTGELFF. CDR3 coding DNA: TGTGCCAGCAGACCGGGACAGGGCTACACCGGGGAGCTGTTTTTT.

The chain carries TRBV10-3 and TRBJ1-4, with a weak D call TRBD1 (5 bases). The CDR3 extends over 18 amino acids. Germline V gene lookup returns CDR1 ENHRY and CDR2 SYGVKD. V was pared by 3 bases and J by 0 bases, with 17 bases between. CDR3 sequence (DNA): TGTGCCATCAGTGACCACGGGGGGAAAAGGGCAACTAATGAAAAACTGTTTTTT. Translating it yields CAISDHGGKRATNEKLFF.

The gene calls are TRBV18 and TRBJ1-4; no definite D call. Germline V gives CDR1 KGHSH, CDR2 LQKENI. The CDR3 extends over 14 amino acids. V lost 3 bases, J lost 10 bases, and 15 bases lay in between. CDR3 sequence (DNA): TGTGCCAGCTCACCCACTCCAACGGCGGGAAAACTGTTTTTT. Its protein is CASSPTPTAGKLFF.